This T cell receptor (beta chain) was profiled in a study of T cell responses to AZD1222 COVID-19 vaccine. V lost 0 bases to trimming and J lost 7 bases, with 19 bases between them. Germline CDR1 and CDR2: SGHRS and YFSETQ. CDR3 size: 16 residues. Data came from immunoSEQ multiplex PCR; TCRdb stores just in-frame clones and leaves some out. The repertoire holds 120,000 to 150,000 clones, with more than 70% as singletons. The TCR comes from an adult in good health. The V call is TRBV5-1, the J call TRBJ1-2; tentatively, D is TRBD1 (6 bases). The source material was peripheral blood, sampled on day 0 of AZD1222 vaccination. The CDR3 spells CASSLENWGAQGGYTF. The CDR3 DNA follows: TGCGCCAGCAGCTTGGAGAACTGGGGGGCCCAGGGTGGCTACACCTTC. Full variable domain (rest looked up from reference TRBV5-1 and TRBJ1-2): KAGVTQTPRYLIKTRGQQVTLSCSPISGHRSVSWYQQTPGQGLQFLFEYFSETQRNKGNFPGRFSGRQFSNSRSEMNVSTLELGDSALYLCASSLENWGAQGGYTFGSGTRLTVV.